A selection of T cell receptor beta chains follows, all from one sample in a study of CD8+CD57+ T cells in acquired aplastic anemia. TCRdb called the reads again in MiXCR, with one record for every CDR3 protein. The sample consists of about 160,000 distinct CDR3 sequences, roughly 40% of them appearing once. Sequenced sample: sorted CD4+, CD8+, or CD8+CD57+ T cells (not recorded which) from PBMCs. These receptors all stem from a human donor in good health. The CDR3 runs from the conserved cysteine through the conserved F or W. A D gene is named only where the DNA matches it firmly. Not all rows give a size; the values are once, few, many and, for expanded clones, a class.

cdr3_nt cdr3_aa j_call v_call clone_size d_call
TGCGCCAGCAGCTTGGCCCTGCCACCCTATGCCTACGAGCAGTACTTC CASSLALPPYAYEQYF TRBJ2-7 TRBV5-1 - -
TGTGCCAGTAGTATAGATGGGGCAGGGGGCGAGTTCACCGAGCAGTTCTTC CASSIDGAGGEFTEQFF TRBJ2-1 TRBV19 - TRBD1
TGTGCCAGCAGCTCCGGACAGGGGACAGCGCCGAGATTGAACTCCTACGAGCAGTACTTC CASSSGQGTAPRLNSYEQYF TRBJ2-7 TRBV7-3 - TRBD1
TGCAGCGTTGTGGTCCAGACCCAGTACTTC CSVVVQTQYF TRBJ2-5 TRBV29-1 - -
TGTGCCAGCAGCTTAGAAATGGCAGACTATGGCTACACCTTC CASSLEMADYGYTF TRBJ1-2 TRBV7-3 - -
TGTGCCAGCAGCGCCCACTACGAGCAGTACTTC CASSAHYEQYF TRBJ2-7 TRBV7-9 many -
TGTGCCAGCAGCTTCTTGGCGGGGGCAACTAGCACAGATACGCAGTATTTT CASSFLAGATSTDTQYF TRBJ2-3 TRBV11-2 many -
TGTGCCAGCAGCCCAGCTTGGGGCCTTCTTGGCACTGAAGCTTTCTTT CASSPAWGLLGTEAFF TRBJ1-1 TRBV7-9 many -
TGTGCCAGCAGTTTAGGAGGGACTAGCGGCACAGATACGCAGTATTTT CASSLGGTSGTDTQYF TRBJ2-3 TRBV12-3/TRBV12-4 many TRBD2
TGTGCCAGCAGCATCACAGATACGCAGTATTTT CASSITDTQYF TRBJ2-3 TRBV7-6 many -
TGTGCCAGCAGCCGAGGCGGGACAGGGGAACCGAGCTATGGCTACACCTTC CASSRGGTGEPSYGYTF TRBJ1-2 TRBV7-2 many TRBD1
TGTGCCAGCAGTCCGGGACAGGGGGCTAGAGTGAACACTGAAGCTTTCTTT CASSPGQGARVNTEAFF TRBJ1-1 TRBV6-1 few TRBD1
TGTGCCAGTAGTAGAGGACAGGGGGCCGGGGAGCTGTTTTTT CASSRGQGAGELFF TRBJ2-2 TRBV19 many TRBD1
TGTGCCAGCAGCTTAGCAGGCGGGGGGGCTGAAGAGACCCAGTACTTC CASSLAGGGAEETQYF TRBJ2-5 TRBV7-8 - TRBD2
TGTGCCAGCAGCTCGACCCTAGCGGGAGGAACAGATACGCAGTATTTT CASSSTLAGGTDTQYF TRBJ2-3 TRBV11-2 - TRBD2
TGTGCCAGCAGTTTGACTTGGGACGGACAATACGAGCAGTACTTC CASSLTWDGQYEQYF TRBJ2-7 TRBV24-1 - -
TGTGCCAGCAGCCTAAACAGGGGGCAGGACACCGGGGAGCTGTTTTTT CASSLNRGQDTGELFF TRBJ2-2 TRBV4-2 many TRBD1
TGTGCCACCAGTGATTTGCAGGGGCGCGGGAACACCGGGGAGCTGTTTTTT CATSDLQGRGNTGELFF TRBJ2-2 TRBV24-1 many -
TGTGCCAGCAGCTTAGATGCCCTTGGCTACACCTTC CASSLDALGYTF TRBJ1-2 TRBV7-2 many -
TGTGCCATCAGTCCAATTCCTCTCGCGGGGGTAAGCTCCTACGAGCAGTACTTC CAISPIPLAGVSSYEQYF TRBJ2-7 TRBV10-3 once TRBD2
TGTGCCAGCAGAGACGCTAGCTGGAGCTCCTACAATGAGCAGTTCTTC CASRDASWSSYNEQFF TRBJ2-1 TRBV25-1 - -
TGTGCCAGCAGTTACTCGGCAGGGGGCAACGAGCAGTACTTC CASSYSAGGNEQYF TRBJ2-7 TRBV6-5 many TRBD1
TGTGCCAGCAGCCAACCGGCGGACAGAAATTCACCCCTCCACTTT CASSQPADRNSPLHF TRBJ1-6 TRBV3-1 many -
TGTGCCAGCAGCTTAAGGTTTGGCGGTACCGGGGAGCTGTTTTTT CASSLRFGGTGELFF TRBJ2-2 TRBV7-3 - -
TGTGCCAGCAGCTTAGGCAGTCGAGTAGGAGAGACCCAGTACTTC CASSLGSRVGETQYF TRBJ2-5 TRBV13 many -
TGTGCCAGCAGTGAGTTAGGAGGGGTCAATCAGCCCCAGCATTTT CASSELGGVNQPQHF TRBJ1-5 TRBV2 - -
TGTGCCAGCAGTGGGACCACTAGCGGAGGGACTCGGGATACGCAGTATTTT CASSGTTSGGTRDTQYF TRBJ2-3 TRBV2 - TRBD2
TGCGCCAGCAGCCAGCAGGCGGCCTCTGGGGCCAACGTCCTGACTTTC CASSQQAASGANVLTF TRBJ2-6 TRBV5-1 many -
TGTGCCAGCAGCTTAAGCGAGATGGGGGGGACGGCTTTCTTT CASSLSEMGGTAFF TRBJ1-1 TRBV7-8 - -
TGTGCCAGTAGGAAAGCTAATGGGGACGAGCAGTACTTC CASRKANGDEQYF TRBJ2-7 TRBV19 - -
TGTGCCATCAGTGACGGACTAGGGGTTAATGAAAAACTGTTTTTT CAISDGLGVNEKLFF TRBJ1-4 TRBV10-3 many -
TGTGCCAGCAGTCTCGAGTCAAACACTGAAGCTTTCTTT CASSLESNTEAFF TRBJ1-1 TRBV7-9 many -
TGTGCCAGCAGCTTTACTGAAGCTTTCTTT CASSFTEAFF TRBJ1-1 TRBV7-9 many -
TGTGCCAGCAGTTTCCCTAGCGGGGGTATCTACAATGAGCAGTTCTTC CASSFPSGGIYNEQFF TRBJ2-1 TRBV6-2/TRBV6-3 few TRBD2
TGTGCCAGCACCTTGGGGGGGATGAGCTCCTACGAGCAGTACTTC CASTLGGMSSYEQYF TRBJ2-7 TRBV7-2 - TRBD2
TGCAGTGCTATTACTAGCGGGAGTTTCCAAGAGACCCAGTACTTC CSAITSGSFQETQYF TRBJ2-5 TRBV20-1 many TRBD2
TGCAGTGCTAGAGCAGGGGCCAGGGGAAACACCATATATTTT CSARAGARGNTIYF TRBJ1-3 TRBV20-1 - -
TGTGCCAGCAGCGTAGGCGGTTACGAGCAGTACTTC CASSVGGYEQYF TRBJ2-7 TRBV7-3 - -
TGTGCCAGCTCAACCTACGCGGTTTCACCCCTCCACTTT CASSTYAVSPLHF TRBJ1-6 TRBV18 many -
TGTGCCAGTGGTTTCAGGGGAGCCGGGGAGCTGTTTTTT CASGFRGAGELFF TRBJ2-2 TRBV19 many -
TGTGCCATCAGTACCGGGACCAATCAGCCCCAGCATTTT CAISTGTNQPQHF TRBJ1-5 TRBV10-3 - -
TGCAGTGCTAGGAATGGATTTAGTCTCCTAGACAATGAGCAGTTCTTC CSARNGFSLLDNEQFF TRBJ2-1 TRBV20-1 - -
TGCAGTGCTATTGCTAGCACCAATGAGCAGTTCTTC CSAIASTNEQFF TRBJ2-1 TRBV20-1 - -
TGCAGTGCTAGAGAAAGGACAGGGGTCCAAGAGACCCAGTACTTC CSARERTGVQETQYF TRBJ2-5 TRBV20-1 once TRBD1
TGCAGCGTTGCGGCGGGGCGAACAAATGAGCAGTTCTTC CSVAAGRTNEQFF TRBJ2-1 TRBV29-1 many -
TGTGCCATCAGTGGGAAACGATCGGAGGGCTTATCCTACGAGCAGTACTTC CAISGKRSEGLSYEQYF TRBJ2-7 TRBV10-3 many -
TGTGCCAGCCAAATGGACAGGGTCTATGGCTACACCTTC CASQMDRVYGYTF TRBJ1-2 TRBV7-9 - TRBD1
TGCAGTGCTGACAGGACAGGCTATGGCTACACCTTC CSADRTGYGYTF TRBJ1-2 TRBV20-1 many TRBD1
TGTGCCAGCTCACCACAAGGGCTGAATGAGCAGTTCTTC CASSPQGLNEQFF TRBJ2-1 TRBV18 few -
TGTGCCAGCAAGCTTAGCGGGGAGCTGTTTTTT CASKLSGELFF TRBJ2-2 TRBV7-9 many -
TGTGCCAGCAGCTTACAGAGAACTAATGAAAAACTGTTTTTT CASSLQRTNEKLFF TRBJ1-4 TRBV6-1 - -
TGTGCCAGCAACACGGGGCAGATGGGCAATCAGCCCCAGCATTTT CASNTGQMGNQPQHF TRBJ1-5 TRBV10-3 - -
TGCGCCAGCAGCTCAGGGACTCCCAGTCTATCCGAGCAGTTCTTC CASSSGTPSLSEQFF TRBJ2-1 TRBV5-1 - -
TGCGCCAGCAGCCCCCGAGAGGGCGGCACTGAAGCTTTCTTT CASSPREGGTEAFF TRBJ1-1 TRBV4-1 many -
TGTGCCAGCAGAAAGACAAACTCTGGGGCCAACGTCCTGACTTTC CASRKTNSGANVLTF TRBJ2-6 TRBV2 many -
TGTGCCAGTAGTATTCAAGCGGGCTACAATGAGCAGTTCTTC CASSIQAGYNEQFF TRBJ2-1 TRBV19 many -
TGTGCCAGCAGTCCGGGGACAGCGGGGGACACTGAAGCTTTCTTT CASSPGTAGDTEAFF TRBJ1-1 TRBV12-3/TRBV12-4 - TRBD1
TGTGCCAGCAGCTTAGCGGGACAGGATTCACCCCTCCACTTT CASSLAGQDSPLHF TRBJ1-6 TRBV7-2 - TRBD1